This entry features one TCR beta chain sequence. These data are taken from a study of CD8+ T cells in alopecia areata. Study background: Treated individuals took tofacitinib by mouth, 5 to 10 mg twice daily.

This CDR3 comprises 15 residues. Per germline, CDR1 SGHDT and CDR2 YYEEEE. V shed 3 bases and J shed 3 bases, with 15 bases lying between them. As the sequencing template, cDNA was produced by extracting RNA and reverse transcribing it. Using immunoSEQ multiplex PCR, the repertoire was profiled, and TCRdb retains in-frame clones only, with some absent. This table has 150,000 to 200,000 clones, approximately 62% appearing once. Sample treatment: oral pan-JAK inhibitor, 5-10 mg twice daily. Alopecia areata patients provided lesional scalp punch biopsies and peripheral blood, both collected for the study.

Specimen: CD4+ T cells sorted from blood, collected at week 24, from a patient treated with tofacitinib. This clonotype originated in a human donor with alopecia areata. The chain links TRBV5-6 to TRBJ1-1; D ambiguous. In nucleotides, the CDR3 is TGTGCCAGCAGCTCTGGACCGAACGGGGACACTGAAGCTTTCTTT. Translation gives CASSSGPNGDTEAFF.